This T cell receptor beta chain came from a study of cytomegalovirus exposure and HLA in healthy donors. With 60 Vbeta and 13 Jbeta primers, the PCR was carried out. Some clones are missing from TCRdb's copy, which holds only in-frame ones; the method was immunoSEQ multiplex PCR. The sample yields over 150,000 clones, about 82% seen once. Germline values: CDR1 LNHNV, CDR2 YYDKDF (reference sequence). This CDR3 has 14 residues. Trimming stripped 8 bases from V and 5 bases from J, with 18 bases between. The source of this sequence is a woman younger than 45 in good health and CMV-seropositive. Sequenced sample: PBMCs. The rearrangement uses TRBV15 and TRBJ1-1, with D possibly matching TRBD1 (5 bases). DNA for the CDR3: TGTGCCACCGTCGGGCAGGGACTAGGGACTGAAGCTTTCTTT. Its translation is CATVGQGLGTEAFF.